This TCR beta chain was sequenced in a study of regulatory T cells in long-lasting Graves disease. Findings and limits, study-wide: Fewer public clonotypes were shared by new patients (just under 1,000) than by persistent patients (approximately 2,700). Among samples with persistent disease, TRBV28, TRBJ1-2 and TRBJ2-5 were favored.

Germline V gene sequence: CDR1 MNHEY, CDR2 SVGAGI. This CDR3 is built from 15 residues. V lost 0 bases to trimming and J lost 5 bases, with 11 bases between them. This clonotype has more than one count but fewer than ten. Its antigen remains unknown. Building of the TCR beta libraries involved iRepertoire HTBI primers and Arm-PCR of CDR3 regions. One entry per CDR3 protein, called by TCRdb with MiXCR from the multiplex PCR reads. In the table there are about 440,000 distinct CDR3 sequences, 15% of which are singletons. Specified time point: newly diagnosed GD, antithyroid drugs for less than 3 months. PBMCs provided the RNA from which the TCR library was made. This sample also belongs to another study, concerning T cells in Graves' hyperthyroidism and ophthalmopathy. That paper states: A patient was excluded if there was uncontrolled infection, other autoimmune disease, pregnancy or lactation.

The rearrangement links TRBV6-5 to TRBJ2-1; maybe TRBD1 (5 bases). Here the sequenced sample was peripheral blood mononuclear cells (PBMCs), taken at new diagnosis, from a patient treated with antithyroid drugs. This TCR came from a woman aged 30 to 39 with Graves disease. CDR3 protein: CASSYSRQGDNEQFF. The CDR3 region has the DNA TGTGCCAGCAGTTACTCGAGACAAGGGGACAATGAGCAGTTCTTC.